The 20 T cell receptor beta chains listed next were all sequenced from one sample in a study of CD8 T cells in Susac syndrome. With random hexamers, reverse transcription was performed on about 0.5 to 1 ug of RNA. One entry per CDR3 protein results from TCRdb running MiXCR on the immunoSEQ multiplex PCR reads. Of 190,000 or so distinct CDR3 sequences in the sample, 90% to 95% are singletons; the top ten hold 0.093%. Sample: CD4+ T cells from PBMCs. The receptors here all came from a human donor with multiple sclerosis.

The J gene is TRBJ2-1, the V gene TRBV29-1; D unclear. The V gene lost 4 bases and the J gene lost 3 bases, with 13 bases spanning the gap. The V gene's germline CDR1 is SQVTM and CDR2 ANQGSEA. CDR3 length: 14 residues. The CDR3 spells CSVASRVGYNEQFF. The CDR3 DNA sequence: TGCAGCGTTGCGTCCCGCGTCGGCTACAATGAGCAGTTCTTC.

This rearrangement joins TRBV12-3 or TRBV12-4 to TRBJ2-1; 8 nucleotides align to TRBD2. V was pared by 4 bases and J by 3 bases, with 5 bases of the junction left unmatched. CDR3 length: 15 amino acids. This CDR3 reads CASSSRAGGYNEQFF. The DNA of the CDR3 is TGTGCCAGCAGTTCCCGCGCGGGAGGCTACAATGAGCAGTTCTTC.

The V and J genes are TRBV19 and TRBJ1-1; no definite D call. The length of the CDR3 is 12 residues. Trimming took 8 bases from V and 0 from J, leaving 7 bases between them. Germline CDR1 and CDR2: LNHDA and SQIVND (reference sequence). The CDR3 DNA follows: TGTGCCAGTGGGGATATGAACACTGAAGCTTTCTTT. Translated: CASGDMNTEAFF.

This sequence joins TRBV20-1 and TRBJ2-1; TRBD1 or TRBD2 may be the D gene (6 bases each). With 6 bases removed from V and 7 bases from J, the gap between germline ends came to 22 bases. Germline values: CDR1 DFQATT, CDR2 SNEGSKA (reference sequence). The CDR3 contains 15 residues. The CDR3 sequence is CSAPWEAGRGNEQFF. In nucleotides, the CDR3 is TGCAGTGCCCCCTGGGAAGCGGGTAGGGGGAATGAGCAGTTCTTC.

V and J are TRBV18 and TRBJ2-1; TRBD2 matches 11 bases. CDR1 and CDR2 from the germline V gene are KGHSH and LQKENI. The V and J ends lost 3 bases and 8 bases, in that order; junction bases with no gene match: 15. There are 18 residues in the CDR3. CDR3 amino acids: CASSPLGLAGGERDEQFF. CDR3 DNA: TGTGCCAGCTCACCTCTGGGGCTAGCGGGAGGAGAACGTGATGAGCAGTTCTTC.

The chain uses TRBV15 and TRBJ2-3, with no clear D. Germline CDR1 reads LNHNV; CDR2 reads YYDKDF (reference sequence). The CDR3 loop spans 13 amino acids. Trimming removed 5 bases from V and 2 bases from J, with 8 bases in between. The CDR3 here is CATSFLPTDTQYF. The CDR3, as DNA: TGTGCCACCAGCTTTCTACCCACAGATACGCAGTATTTT.

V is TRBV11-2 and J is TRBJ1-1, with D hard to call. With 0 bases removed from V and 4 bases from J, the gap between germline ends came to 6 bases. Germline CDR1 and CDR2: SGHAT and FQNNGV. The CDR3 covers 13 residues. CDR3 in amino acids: CASSLDVGTEAFF. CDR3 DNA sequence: TGTGCCAGCAGCTTAGACGTAGGCACTGAAGCTTTCTTT. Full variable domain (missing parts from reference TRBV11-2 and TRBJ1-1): EAGVAQSPRYKIIEKRQSVAFWCNPISGHATLYWYQQILGQGPKLLIQFQNNGVVDDSQLPKDRFSAERLKGVDSTLKIQPAKLEDSAVYLCASSLDVGTEAFFGQGTRLTVV.

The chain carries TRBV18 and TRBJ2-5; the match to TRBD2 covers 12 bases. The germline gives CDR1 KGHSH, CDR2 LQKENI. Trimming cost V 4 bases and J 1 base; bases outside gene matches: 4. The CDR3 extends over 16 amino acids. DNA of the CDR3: TGTGCCAGCTCACTGCGACTAGCGGGGGCCCAAGAGACCCAGTACTTC. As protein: CASSLRLAGAQETQYF. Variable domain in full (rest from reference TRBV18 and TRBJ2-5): NAGVMQNPRHLVRRRGQEARLRCSPMKGHSHVYWYRQLPEEGLKFMVYLQKENIIDESGMPKERFSAEFPKEGPSILRIQQVVRGDSAAYFCASSLRLAGAQETQYFGPGTRLLVL.

The CDR3 loop is CASSPKVGPPYYEQYF. For the CDR3, the DNA is TGTGCCAGCAGTCCCAAAGTTGGGCCACCGTACTACGAGCAGTACTTC. The chain joins TRBV27 to TRBJ2-7; D is unclear. Trimming stripped 5 bases from V and 3 bases from J, with 20 bases between. CDR3 size: 16 residues. Germline V lookup: CDR1 MNHEY, CDR2 SMNVEV (reference sequence).

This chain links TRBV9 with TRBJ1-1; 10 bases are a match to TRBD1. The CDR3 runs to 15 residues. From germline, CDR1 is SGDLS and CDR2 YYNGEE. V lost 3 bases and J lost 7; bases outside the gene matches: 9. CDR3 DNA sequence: TGTGCCAGCAGCGCCCGTAGTGGGACAGGGGATGAAGCTTTCTTT. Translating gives CASSARSGTGDEAFF. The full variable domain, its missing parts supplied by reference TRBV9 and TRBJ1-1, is DSGVTQTPKHLITATGQRVTLRCSPRSGDLSVYWYQQSLDQGLQFLIQYYNGEERAKGNILERFSAQQFPDLHSELNLSSLELGDSALYFCASSARSGTGDEAFFGQGTRLTVV.

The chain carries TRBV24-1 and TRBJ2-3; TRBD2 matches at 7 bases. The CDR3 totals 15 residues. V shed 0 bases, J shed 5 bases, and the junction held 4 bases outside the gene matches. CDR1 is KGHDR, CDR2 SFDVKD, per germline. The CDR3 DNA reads TGTGCCACCAGTGATTTGGGGAGGGCGAAAGATACGCAGTATTTT. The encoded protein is CATSDLGRAKDTQYF.

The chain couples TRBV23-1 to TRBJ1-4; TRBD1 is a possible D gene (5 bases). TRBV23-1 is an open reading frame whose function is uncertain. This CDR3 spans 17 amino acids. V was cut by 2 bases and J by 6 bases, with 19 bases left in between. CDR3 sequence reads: CASSQPSGGDEDEKLFF. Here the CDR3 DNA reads TGCGCCAGCAGTCAACCCAGCGGCGGGGACGAGGATGAAAAACTGTTTTTT.

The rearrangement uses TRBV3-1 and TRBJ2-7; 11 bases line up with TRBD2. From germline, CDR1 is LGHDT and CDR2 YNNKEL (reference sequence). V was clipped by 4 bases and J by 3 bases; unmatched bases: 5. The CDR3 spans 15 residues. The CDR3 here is CASSPPGLADYEQYF. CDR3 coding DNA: TGTGCCAGCAGCCCCCCGGGACTAGCGGACTACGAGCAGTACTTC.

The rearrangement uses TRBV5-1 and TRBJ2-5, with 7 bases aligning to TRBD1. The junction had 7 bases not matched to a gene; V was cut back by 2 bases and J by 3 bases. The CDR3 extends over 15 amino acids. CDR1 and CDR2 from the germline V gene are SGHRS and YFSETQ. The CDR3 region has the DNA TGCGCCAGCAGCTTTTCGGGGACAGCTGAAGAGACCCAGTACTTC. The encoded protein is CASSFSGTAEETQYF.

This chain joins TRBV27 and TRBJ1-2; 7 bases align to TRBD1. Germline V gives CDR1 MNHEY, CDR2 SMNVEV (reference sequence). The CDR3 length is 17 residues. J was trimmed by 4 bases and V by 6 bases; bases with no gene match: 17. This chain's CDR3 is CASSPMGGGGAGYGYTF. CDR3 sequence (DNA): TGTGCCAGCAGCCCCATGGGGGGAGGGGGCGCCGGCTATGGCTACACCTTC.

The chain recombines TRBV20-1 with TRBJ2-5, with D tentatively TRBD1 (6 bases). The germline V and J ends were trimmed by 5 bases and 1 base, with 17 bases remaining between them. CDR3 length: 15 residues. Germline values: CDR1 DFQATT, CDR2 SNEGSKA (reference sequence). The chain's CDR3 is CSAPPHRAPQETQYF. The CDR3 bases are TGCAGTGCTCCACCTCACAGGGCTCCCCAAGAGACCCAGTACTTC.

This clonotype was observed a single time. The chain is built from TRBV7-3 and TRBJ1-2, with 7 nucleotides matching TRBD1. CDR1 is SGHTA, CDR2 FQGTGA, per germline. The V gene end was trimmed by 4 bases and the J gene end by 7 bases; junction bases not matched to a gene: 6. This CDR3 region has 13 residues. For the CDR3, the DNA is TGTGCCAGCAGCTCCGACAGGGTGGTTGGCTACACCTTC. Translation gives CASSSDRVVGYTF.

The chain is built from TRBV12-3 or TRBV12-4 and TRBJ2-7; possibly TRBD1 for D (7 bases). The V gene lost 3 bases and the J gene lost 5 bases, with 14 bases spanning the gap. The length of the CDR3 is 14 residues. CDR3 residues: CASSFRQGGHEQYF. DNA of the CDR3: TGTGCCAGCAGTTTCCGTCAGGGGGGCCACGAGCAGTACTTC.

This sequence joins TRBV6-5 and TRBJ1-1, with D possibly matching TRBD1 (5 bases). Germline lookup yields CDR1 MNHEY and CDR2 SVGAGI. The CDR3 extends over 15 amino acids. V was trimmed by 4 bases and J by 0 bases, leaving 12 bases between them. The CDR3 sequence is CASSWGILMNTEAFF. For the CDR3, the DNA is TGTGCCAGCAGTTGGGGGATCCTAATGAACACTGAAGCTTTCTTT.

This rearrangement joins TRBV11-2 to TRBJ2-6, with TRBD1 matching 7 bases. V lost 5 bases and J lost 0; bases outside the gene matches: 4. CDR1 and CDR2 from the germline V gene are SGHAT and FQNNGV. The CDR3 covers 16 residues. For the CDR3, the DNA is TGTGCCAGCAGCCCCCACAGGGGCTCTGGGGCCAACGTCCTGACTTTC. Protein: CASSPHRGSGANVLTF. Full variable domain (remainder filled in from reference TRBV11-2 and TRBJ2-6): EAGVAQSPRYKIIEKRQSVAFWCNPISGHATLYWYQQILGQGPKLLIQFQNNGVVDDSQLPKDRFSAERLKGVDSTLKIQPAKLEDSAVYLCASSPHRGSGANVLTFGAGSRLTVL.